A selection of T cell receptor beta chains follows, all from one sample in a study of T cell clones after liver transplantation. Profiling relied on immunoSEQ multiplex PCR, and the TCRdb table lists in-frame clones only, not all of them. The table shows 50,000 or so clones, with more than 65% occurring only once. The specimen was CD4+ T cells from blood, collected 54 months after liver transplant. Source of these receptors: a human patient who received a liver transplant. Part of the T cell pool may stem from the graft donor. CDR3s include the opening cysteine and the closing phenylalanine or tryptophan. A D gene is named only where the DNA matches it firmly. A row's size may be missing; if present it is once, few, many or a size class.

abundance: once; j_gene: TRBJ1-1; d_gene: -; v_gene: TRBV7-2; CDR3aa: CASSSGPVSTEAFF; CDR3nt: TGTGCCAGCAGCTCAGGGCCAGTTTCCACTGAAGCTTTCTTT
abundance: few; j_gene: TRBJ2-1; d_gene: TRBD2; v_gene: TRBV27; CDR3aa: CASSSLAGGHNEQFF; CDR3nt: TGTGCCAGCAGTTCGCTAGCGGGGGGCCACAATGAGCAGTTCTTC
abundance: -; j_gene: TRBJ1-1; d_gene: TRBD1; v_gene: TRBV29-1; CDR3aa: CSARQGSTEAFF; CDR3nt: TGCAGCGCAAGACAGGGTAGCACTGAAGCTTTCTTT
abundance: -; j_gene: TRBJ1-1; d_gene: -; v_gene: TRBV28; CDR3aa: CASSFGFNGAFF; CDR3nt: TGTGCCAGCAGTTTTGGGTTTAATGGAGCTTTCTTT
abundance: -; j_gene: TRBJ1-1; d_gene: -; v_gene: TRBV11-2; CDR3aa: CASSLARWGNTEAFF; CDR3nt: TGTGCCAGCAGCTTAGCCCGTTGGGGGAACACTGAAGCTTTCTTT
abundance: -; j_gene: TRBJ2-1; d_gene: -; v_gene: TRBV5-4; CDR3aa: CASSLALTGRGNEQFF; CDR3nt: TGTGCCAGCAGCTTGGCCTTAACGGGTCGAGGCAATGAGCAGTTCTTC
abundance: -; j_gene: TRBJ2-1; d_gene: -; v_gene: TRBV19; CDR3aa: CASLSSINEQFF; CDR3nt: TGTGCCAGCCTTTCTAGCATCAATGAGCAGTTCTTC
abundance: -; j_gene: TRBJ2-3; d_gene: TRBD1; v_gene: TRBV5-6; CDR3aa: CASSLVSGTGVTDTQYF; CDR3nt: TGTGCCAGCAGCTTGGTTTCCGGGACAGGGGTAACAGATACGCAGTATTTT
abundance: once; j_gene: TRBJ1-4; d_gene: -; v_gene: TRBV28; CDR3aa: CASSSIGRVGEKLFF; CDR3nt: TGTGCCAGCAGTTCAATCGGCAGGGTGGGCGAAAAACTGTTTTTT
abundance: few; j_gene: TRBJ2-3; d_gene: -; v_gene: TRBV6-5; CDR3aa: CASRQVDTQYF; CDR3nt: TGTGCCAGCAGACAGGTGGATACGCAGTATTTT
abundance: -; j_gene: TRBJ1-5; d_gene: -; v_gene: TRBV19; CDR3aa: CATSWGERENQPQHF; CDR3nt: TGTGCCACCTCCTGGGGGGAGCGGGAAAATCAGCCCCAGCATTTT
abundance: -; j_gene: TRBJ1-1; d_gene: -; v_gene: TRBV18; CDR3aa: CASSLQESPTEAFF; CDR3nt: TGTGCCAGCTCGCTCCAAGAATCACCCACTGAAGCTTTCTTT
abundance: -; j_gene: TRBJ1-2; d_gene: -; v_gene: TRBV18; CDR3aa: CASSPQGGQNYGYTF; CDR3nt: TGTGCCAGCTCACCCCAGGGAGGGCAGAACTATGGCTACACCTTC
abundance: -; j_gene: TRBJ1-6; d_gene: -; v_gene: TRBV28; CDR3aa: CASSFRGNNSPLHF; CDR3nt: TGTGCCAGCAGTTTCCGAGGGAATAATTCACCCCTCCACTTT
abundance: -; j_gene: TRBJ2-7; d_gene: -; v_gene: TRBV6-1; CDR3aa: CASSNRGIYEQYF; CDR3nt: TGTGCCAGCAGTAACCGGGGCATCTACGAGCAGTACTTC
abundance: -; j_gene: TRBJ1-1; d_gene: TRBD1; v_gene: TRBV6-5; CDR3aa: CASSYAQGARTEAFF; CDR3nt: TGTGCCAGCAGTTACGCCCAGGGGGCGCGAACTGAAGCTTTCTTT
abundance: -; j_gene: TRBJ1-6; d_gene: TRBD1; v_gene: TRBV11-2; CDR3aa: CASSLDAGQGNSPLHF; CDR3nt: TGTGCCAGCAGCTTAGATGCGGGACAGGGTAATTCACCCCTCCACTTT
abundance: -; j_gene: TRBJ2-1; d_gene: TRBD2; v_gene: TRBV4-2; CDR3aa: CASSLRRGRTSGGARYNEQFF; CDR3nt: TGTGCCAGCAGCCTCCGGAGAGGTAGGACTAGCGGGGGGGCACGATACAATGAGCAGTTCTTC
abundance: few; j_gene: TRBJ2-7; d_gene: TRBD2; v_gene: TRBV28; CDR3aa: CASSMTGLAGVGDEQYF; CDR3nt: TGTGCCAGCAGTATGACGGGACTAGCGGGGGTTGGGGACGAGCAGTACTTC
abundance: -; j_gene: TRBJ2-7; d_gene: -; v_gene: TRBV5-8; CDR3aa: CASSFWGSSYEQYF; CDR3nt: TGTGCCAGCAGCTTTTGGGGGTCCTCCTACGAGCAGTACTTC
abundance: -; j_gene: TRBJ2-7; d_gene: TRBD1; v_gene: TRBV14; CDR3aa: CASSQGLRTGSYF; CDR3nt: TGTGCCAGCAGCCAAGGTCTCAGGACAGGGAGTTACTTC
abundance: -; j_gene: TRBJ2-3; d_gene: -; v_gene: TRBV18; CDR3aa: CASSSLQTDTQYF; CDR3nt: TGTGCCAGCTCATCGTTACAAACAGATACGCAGTATTTT
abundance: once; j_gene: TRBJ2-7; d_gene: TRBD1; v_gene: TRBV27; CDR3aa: CASSTTGQGIYEQYF; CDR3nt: TGTGCCAGCAGTACCACGGGACAGGGTATCTACGAGCAGTACTTC
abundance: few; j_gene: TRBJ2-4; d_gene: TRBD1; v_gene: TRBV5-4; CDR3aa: CASSLGQGQDIQYF; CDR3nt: TGTGCCAGCAGCTTAGGACAGGGACAAGACATTCAGTACTTC
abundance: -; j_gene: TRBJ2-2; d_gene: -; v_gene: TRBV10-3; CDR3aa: CAWVGGELFF; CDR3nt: TGTGCTTGGGTGGGCGGGGAGCTGTTTTTT
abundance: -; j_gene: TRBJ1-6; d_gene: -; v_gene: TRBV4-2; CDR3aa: CASSQDRGRVTVNSPLHF; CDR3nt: TGTGCCAGCAGCCAAGATCGGGGCAGGGTGACAGTTAATTCACCCCTCCACTTT
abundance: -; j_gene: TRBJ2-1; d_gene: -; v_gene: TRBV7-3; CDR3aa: CASSFRGGEIF; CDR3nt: TGTGCCAGCAGCTTCAGAGGGGGGGAGATCTTC
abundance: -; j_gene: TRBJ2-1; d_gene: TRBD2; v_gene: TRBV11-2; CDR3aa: CASSFSGGAVNEQFF; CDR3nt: TGTGCCAGCAGCTTTAGCGGGGGGGCTGTCAATGAGCAGTTCTTC
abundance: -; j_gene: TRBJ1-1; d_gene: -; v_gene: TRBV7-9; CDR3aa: CASSSKTGYTEAFF; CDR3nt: TGTGCCAGCAGCTCTAAGACGGGATACACTGAAGCTTTCTTT
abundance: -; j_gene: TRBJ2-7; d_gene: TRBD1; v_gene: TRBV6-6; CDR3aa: CASRPGQGSYEQYF; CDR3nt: TGTGCCAGCAGACCGGGACAGGGGTCCTACGAGCAGTACTTC
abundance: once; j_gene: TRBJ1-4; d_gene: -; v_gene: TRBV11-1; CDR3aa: CASSLVSNSGEKLFF; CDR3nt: TGTGCCAGCAGCTTAGTGAGCAATTCCGGAGAAAAACTGTTTTTT
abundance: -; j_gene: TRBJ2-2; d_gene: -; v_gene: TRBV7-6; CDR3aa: CASSKAANTGELFF; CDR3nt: TGTGCCAGCAGTAAAGCTGCGAACACCGGGGAGCTGTTTTTT
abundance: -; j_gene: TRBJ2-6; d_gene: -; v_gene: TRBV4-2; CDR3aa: CASSPKAGAEGANVLTF; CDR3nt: TGTGCCAGCAGCCCCAAGGCCGGGGCGGAGGGGGCCAACGTCCTGACTTTC
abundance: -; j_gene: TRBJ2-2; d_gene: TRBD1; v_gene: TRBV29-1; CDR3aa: CSVTGGTGELFF; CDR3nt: TGCAGCGTAACAGGGGGCACCGGGGAGCTGTTTTTT
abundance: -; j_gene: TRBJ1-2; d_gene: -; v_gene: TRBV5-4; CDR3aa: CASSLGQVYGYTF; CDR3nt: TGTGCCAGCAGCTTGGGACAGGTCTATGGCTACACCTTC
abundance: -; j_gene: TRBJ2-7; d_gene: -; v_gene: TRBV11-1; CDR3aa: CASSFESFYEQYF; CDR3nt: TGTGCCAGCAGCTTTGAGAGTTTCTACGAGCAGTACTTC
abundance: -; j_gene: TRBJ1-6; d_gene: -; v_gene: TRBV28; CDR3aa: CASSLLASPLHF; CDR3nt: TGTGCCAGCAGTTTATTAGCGTCACCCCTCCACTTT
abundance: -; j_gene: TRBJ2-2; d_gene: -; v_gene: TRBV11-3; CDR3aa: CASSLGGLTRTGELFF; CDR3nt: TGTGCCAGCAGCCTGGGGGGCCTTACTCGAACCGGGGAGCTGTTTTTT
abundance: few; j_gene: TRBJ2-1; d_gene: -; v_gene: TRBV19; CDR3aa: CASSKNRDREQFF; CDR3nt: TGTGCCAGTAGTAAGAACAGGGATAGGGAGCAGTTCTTC
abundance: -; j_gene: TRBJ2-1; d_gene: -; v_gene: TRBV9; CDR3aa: CASSVAGGTYNEQFF; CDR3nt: TGTGCCAGCAGCGTAGCAGGGGGGACCTACAATGAGCAGTTCTTC
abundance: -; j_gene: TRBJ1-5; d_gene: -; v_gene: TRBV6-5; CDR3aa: CASSQTENQPQHF; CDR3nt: TGTGCCAGCAGTCAGACAGAGAATCAGCCCCAGCATTTT
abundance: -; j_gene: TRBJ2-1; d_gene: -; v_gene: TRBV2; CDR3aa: CASGGLSSYNEQFF; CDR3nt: TGTGCCAGCGGGGGCCTGAGCTCCTACAATGAGCAGTTCTTC
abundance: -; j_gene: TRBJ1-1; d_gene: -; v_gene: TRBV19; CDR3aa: CASRTTRQNPEAFF; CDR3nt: TGTGCCAGTAGAACCACGAGACAGAACCCTGAAGCTTTCTTT